This record covers a single TCR beta chain. Its antigen is not identified. The junction shows a germline mismatch at one end, possibly a read error. The CDR3 extends over 18 amino acids. The germline gives CDR1 SGHTA, CDR2 FQGTGA. A second PCR of 7 to 11 cycles used a sample-barcoded 5' primer and a J-beta primer mix. Each of the cDNA molecules was tagged by a template-switch adaptor with 12 random nucleotides. TCRdb ran MiXCR on the 5' RACE reads and lists one entry per CDR3 protein. The sample consists of about 1.8 million distinct CDR3 sequences, 49% of them appearing once. This entry comes from a study of blood T cells in healthy people across ages. Study results and caveats: Naive CD4+ cell counts and diversity both ran higher in long-lived than in aged donors. Per million T cells, the diversity of TCR beta decreased roughly linearly as age advanced.

Researchers report isolating at least 7 million PBMCs per sample. The source material was blood. This clonotype was obtained from a woman aged 40 to 50 in good health. The chain is built from TRBV7-3 and TRBJ2-3, with 8 positions matching TRBD2. CDR3 DNA sequence: TGTGCCAGCAGCCCTGTCCCGGGACTAGTCTCTAGCACAGATGCGCAGTATTTT. Translated, it gives CASSPVPGLVSSTDAQYF.